Presented here are 8 T cell receptor beta chains from one specimen sequenced in a study of shared clonotypes between healthy human individuals. Sequenced by immunoSEQ multiplex PCR; TCRdb stores in-frame clones only, minus some. The sample shows around 1.6 million clones, 95% to 99% of them seen only once. Input material: naive CD4+ T cells sorted from blood. Sample subset: CD45RA+ positively selected. These receptors were obtained from a young man in good health.

The rearrangement joins TRBV10-3 to TRBJ2-5; D perhaps matches TRBD1 (6 bases). CDR3 size: 13 residues. V lost 10 bases, J lost 5 bases, and 17 bases lay in between. Germline V CDR1 and CDR2: ENHRY, SYGVKD. CDR3 coding DNA: TGTGCCAAACAGCCCAAAGACAGGGAGACCCAGTACTTC. It is translated as CAKQPKDRETQYF.

V gene TRBV5-4 combines with J gene TRBJ2-1; 7 bases line up with TRBD2. CDR1 is SGHNT and CDR2 is YYREEE in the germline V gene (reference sequence). V was pared by 4 bases and J by 3 bases, with 16 bases of the junction left unmatched. The CDR3 is 18 amino acids. CDR3 DNA sequence: TGTGCCAGCAGCCGCAATGGGGCTAGCGGAGGGAACTACAATGAGCAGTTCTTC. Protein: CASSRNGASGGNYNEQFF.

The gene calls are TRBV7-9 and TRBJ2-1; D gene unclear. There are 10 residues in the CDR3. Trimming stripped 5 bases from V and 9 bases from J, with 5 bases between. Germline V CDR1 and CDR2: SEHNR, FQNEAQ (reference sequence). CDR3 DNA: TGTGCCAGCAGCAATAGTGAGCAGTTCTTC. Protein sequence: CASSNSEQFF.

This chain links TRBV19 with TRBJ1-5, with D unclear. Germline lookup yields CDR1 LNHDA and CDR2 SQIVND (reference sequence). Trimming pared 0 bases from V and 0 bases from J, leaving 18 bases between. This CDR3 comprises 19 residues. The DNA for the CDR3 is TGTGCCAGTAGTATAGAACTAGGACGGGTCGGCTTTAGCAATCAGCCCCAGCATTTT. Protein: CASSIELGRVGFSNQPQHF.

The chain links TRBV28 to TRBJ2-7; 8 bases agree with TRBD1. Germline CDR1 MDHEN, CDR2 SYDVKM. The CDR3 loop spans 14 amino acids. V trimming: 3 bases; J trimming: 4 bases; junction bases outside the gene matches: 5. CDR3 amino acids: CASSFRGQQYEQYF. CDR3 bases: TGTGCCAGCAGTTTCAGGGGGCAGCAATACGAGCAGTACTTC.

The chain uses TRBV30 and TRBJ2-7; either TRBD1 or TRBD2 may fit D (5 bases each). V was pared by 0 bases and J by 7 bases, with 16 bases between. Germline V gene lookup returns CDR1 GTSNPN and CDR2 SVGIG (reference sequence). The CDR3 is 14 residues long. DNA of the CDR3: TGTGCCTGGAGTGTAGGGGCAGGGACGGGGGAGCAGTACTTC. Translation: CAWSVGAGTGEQYF.

This chain joins TRBV28 and TRBJ1-4; TRBD1 agrees at 7 bases. The CDR3 spans 11 residues. Trimming removed 6 bases from V and 15 bases from J; junction bases left unmatched: 7. The germline gives CDR1 MDHEN, CDR2 SYDVKM. The CDR3: CASSNRGGVFF. The DNA of the CDR3 is TGTGCCAGCAGCAACAGGGGAGGGGTGTTTTTT. Combining the CDR3 with reference TRBV28 and TRBJ1-4 gives the whole variable domain DVKVTQSSRYLVKRTGEKVFLECVQDMDHENMFWYRQDPGLGLRLIYFSYDVKMKEKGDIPEGYSVSREKKERFSLILESASTNQTSMYLCASSNRGGVFFGSGTQLSVL.

V usage is TRBV5-1 and J usage is TRBJ1-1; 9 nucleotides line up with TRBD1. V lost 0 bases, J lost 4 bases, and 7 bases stayed unmatched. Germline V lookup: CDR1 SGHRS, CDR2 YFSETQ. This CDR3 region has 16 residues. The CDR3 reads CASSLAGTGSTTEAFF. The CDR3 DNA reads as TGCGCCAGCAGCTTGGCTGGGACAGGGTCTACCACTGAAGCTTTCTTT.